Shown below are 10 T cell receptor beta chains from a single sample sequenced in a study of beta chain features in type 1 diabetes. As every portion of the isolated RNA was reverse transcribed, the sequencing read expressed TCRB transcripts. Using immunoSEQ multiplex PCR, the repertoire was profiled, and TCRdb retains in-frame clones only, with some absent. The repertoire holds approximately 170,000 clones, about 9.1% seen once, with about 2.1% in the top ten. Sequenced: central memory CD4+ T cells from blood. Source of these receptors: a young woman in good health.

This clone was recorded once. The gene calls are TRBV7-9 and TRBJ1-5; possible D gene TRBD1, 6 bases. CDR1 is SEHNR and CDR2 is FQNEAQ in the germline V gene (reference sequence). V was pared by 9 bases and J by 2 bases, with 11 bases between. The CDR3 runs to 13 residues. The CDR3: CARNRVGNQPQHF. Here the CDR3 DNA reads TGTGCCAGGAACAGGGTGGGCAATCAGCCCCAGCATTTT.

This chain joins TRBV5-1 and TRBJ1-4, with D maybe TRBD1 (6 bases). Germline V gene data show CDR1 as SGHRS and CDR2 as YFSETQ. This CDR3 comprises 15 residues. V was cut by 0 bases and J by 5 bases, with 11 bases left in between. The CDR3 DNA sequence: TGCGCCAGCAGCTTGGGAGGACAGCCAAATGAAAAACTGTTTTTT. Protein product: CASSLGGQPNEKLFF.

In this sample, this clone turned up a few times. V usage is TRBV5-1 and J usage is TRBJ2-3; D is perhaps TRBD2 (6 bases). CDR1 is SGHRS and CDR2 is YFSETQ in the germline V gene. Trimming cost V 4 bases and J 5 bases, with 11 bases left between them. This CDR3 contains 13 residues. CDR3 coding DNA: TGCGCCAGCAGCGACGGAGGGAAAGATACGCAGTATTTT. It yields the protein CASSDGGKDTQYF.

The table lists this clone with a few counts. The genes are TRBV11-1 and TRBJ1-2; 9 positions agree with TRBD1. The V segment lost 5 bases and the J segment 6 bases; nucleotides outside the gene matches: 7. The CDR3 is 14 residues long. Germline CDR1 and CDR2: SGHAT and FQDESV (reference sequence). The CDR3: CASSQRQGGHGYTF. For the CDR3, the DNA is TGTGCCAGCAGCCAGCGACAGGGGGGACATGGCTACACCTTC.

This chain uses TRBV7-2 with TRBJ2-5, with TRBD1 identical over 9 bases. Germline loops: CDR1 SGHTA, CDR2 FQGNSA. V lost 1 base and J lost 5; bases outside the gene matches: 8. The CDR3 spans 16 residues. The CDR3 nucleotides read TGTGCCAGCAGCTTAGGAGGGACAGGGAGTAGGGAGACCCAGTACTTC. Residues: CASSLGGTGSRETQYF.

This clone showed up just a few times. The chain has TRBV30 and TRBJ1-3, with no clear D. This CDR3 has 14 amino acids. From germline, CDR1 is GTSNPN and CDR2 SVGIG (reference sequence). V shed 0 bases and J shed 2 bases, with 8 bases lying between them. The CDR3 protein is CAWSVEGPGNTIYF. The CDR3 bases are TGTGCCTGGAGTGTGGAGGGTCCTGGAAACACCATATATTTT.

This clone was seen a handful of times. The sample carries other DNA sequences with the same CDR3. The DNA for the CDR3 is TGTGCCAGCTCACCACGGGGGGGAGAGACCCAGTACTTC. It is translated as CASSPRGGETQYF. The chain carries TRBV18 and TRBJ2-5, with 7 bases identical to TRBD2. Germline CDR1 KGHSH, CDR2 LQKENI. Trimming at V came to 1 base and at J to 4 bases, leaving 0 bases not matched to a gene. The length of the CDR3 is 13 residues.

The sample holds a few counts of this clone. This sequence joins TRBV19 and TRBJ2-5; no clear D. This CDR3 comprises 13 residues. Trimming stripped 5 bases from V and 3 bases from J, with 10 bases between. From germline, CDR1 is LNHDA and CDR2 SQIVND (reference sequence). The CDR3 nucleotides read TGTGCCAGTAGTTACGCTATAGAAGAGACCCAGTACTTC. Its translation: CASSYAIEETQYF. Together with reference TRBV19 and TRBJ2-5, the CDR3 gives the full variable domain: DGGITQSPKYLFRKEGQNVTLSCEQNLNHDAMYWYRQDPGQGLRLIYYSQIVNDFQKGDIAEGYSVSREKKESFPLTVTSAQKNPTAFYLCASSYAIEETQYFGPGTRLLVL.

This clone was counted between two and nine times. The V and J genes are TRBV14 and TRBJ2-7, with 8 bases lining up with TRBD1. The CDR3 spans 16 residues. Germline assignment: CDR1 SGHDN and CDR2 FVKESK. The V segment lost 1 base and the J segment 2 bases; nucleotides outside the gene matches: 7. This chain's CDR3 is CASSQGTGTITYEQYF. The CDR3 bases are TGTGCCAGCAGCCAAGGGACAGGGACCATTACCTACGAGCAGTACTTC.

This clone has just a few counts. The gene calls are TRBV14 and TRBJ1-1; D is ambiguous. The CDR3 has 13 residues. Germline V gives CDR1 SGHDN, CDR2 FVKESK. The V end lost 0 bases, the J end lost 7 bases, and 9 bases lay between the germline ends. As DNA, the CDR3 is TGTGCCAGCAGCCAAGAGCGGCAGAGTGAAGCTTTCTTT. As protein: CASSQERQSEAFF.